Included here is one TCR beta chain sequence, with context. What it recognizes is unknown. V was pared by 4 bases and J by 0 bases, with 4 bases between. The CDR3 is 13 amino acids. Germline V gene lookup returns CDR1 SQVTM and CDR2 ANQGSEA. The record originates from a study of Ad26.COV2.S vaccination and SARS-CoV-2 variants. Across the whole study: Doses of Ad26.COV2.S were injected into muscle once or twice, 56 days apart.

Study-wide results and limits: Individuals receiving vaccine had higher spike-specific TCR breadth than placebo recipients did. Non-spike TCR breadth showed similarity between vaccine and placebo recipients.

The treatment is: around 19 received Ad26.COV2.S at low or high dose, single or two shots; several received placebo; per-sample allocation not given. On day 63 after the first injection, vaccine and placebo recipients gave samples. Cohort 1b enrolled adults aged 18-55 years in Boston. Only in-frame clones appear in the TCRdb table, and some are missing; sequencing was by immunoSEQ multiplex PCR. The data contain fewer than 900,000 clones, 80% to 90% of them singletons. The chain recombines TRBV29-1 with TRBJ2-6; D gene uncertain. This receptor was taken from a person between 18 and 59 years old who received the Ad26.COV2.S COVID-19 vaccine or a placebo. The sequenced sample was peripheral blood, obtained in a trial of Ad26.COV2.S vaccine versus placebo. The CDR3 protein is CSVGLSGANVLTF. The CDR3 region has the DNA TGCAGCGTTGGGCTCTCTGGGGCCAACGTCCTGACTTTC. Supplemented by reference TRBV29-1 and TRBJ2-6, the full variable domain reads SAVISQKPSRDICQRGTSLTIQCQVDSQVTMMFWYRQQPGQSLTLIATANQGSEATYESGFVIDKFPISRPNLTFSTLTVSNMSPEDSSIYLCSVGLSGANVLTFGAGSRLTVL.